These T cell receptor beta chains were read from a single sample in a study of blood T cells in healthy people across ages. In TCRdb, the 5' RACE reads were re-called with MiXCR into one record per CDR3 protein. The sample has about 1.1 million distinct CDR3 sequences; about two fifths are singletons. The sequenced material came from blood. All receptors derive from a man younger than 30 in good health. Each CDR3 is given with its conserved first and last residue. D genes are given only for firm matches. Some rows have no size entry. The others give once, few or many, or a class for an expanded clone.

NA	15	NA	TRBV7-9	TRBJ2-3	TGTGCCAGCAGCTTAGTCAGTGTAGCGACGGATACGCAGTATTTT	CASSLVSVATDTQYF
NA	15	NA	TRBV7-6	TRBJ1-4	TGTGCCAGCAGCTTAGCAGAGTTGCTTAATGAAAAACTGTTTTTT	CASSLAELLNEKLFF
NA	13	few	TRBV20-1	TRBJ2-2	TGCAGTGCGCGGGCCCCGAACACCGGGGAGCTGTTTTTT	CSARAPNTGELFF
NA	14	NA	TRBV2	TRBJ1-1	TGTGCCAGCAGACAGGAGAGGGGGGGCACTGAAGCTTTCTTT	CASRQERGGTEAFF
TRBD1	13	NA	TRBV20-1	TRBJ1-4	TGCAGTGCTCTCCGGGACAGTTGTGAAAAACTGTTTTTT	CSALRDSCEKLFF
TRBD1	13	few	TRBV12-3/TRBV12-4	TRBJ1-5	TGTGCCAGCAGTCAACAGGGGGGTCAGCCCCAGCATTTT	CASSQQGGQPQHF
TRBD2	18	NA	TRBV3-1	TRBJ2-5	TGTGCCAGCAGCCAAGATGTACCTAGCGGCAATGTCCAAGAGACCCAGTACTTC	CASSQDVPSGNVQETQYF
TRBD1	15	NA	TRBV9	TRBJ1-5	TGTGCCAGCAGCCTCAACGACAGGGATGGTCAGCCCCAGCATTTT	CASSLNDRDGQPQHF
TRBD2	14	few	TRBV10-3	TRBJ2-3	TGTGCCATCGGCCTAGCGGGGGGGCGGGATACGCAGTATTTT	CAIGLAGGRDTQYF
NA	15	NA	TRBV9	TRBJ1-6	TGTGCCAGCAGCGCGGGAAAGGCGGCGAATTCACCCCTCCACTTT	CASSAGKAANSPLHF
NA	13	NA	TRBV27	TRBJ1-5	TGTGCCAGCCGGGTTAAGGGCAATCAGCCCCAGCATTTT	CASRVKGNQPQHF
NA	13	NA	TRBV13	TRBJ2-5	TGTGCCAGCAGCTTAGGCCTTCCGGAGACCCAGTACTTC	CASSLGLPETQYF
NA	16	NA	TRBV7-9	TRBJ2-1	TGTGCCAGCAGCACCCATCTAGGGTCCGATTACAATGAGCAGTTCTTC	CASSTHLGSDYNEQFF
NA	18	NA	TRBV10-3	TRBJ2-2	TGTGCCACTCAAAAGACCGGGACACAAGAACGAAATACCGGGGAGCTGTTTTTT	CATQKTGTQERNTGELFF
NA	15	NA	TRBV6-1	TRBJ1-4	TGTGCCAGCAGTGAACGAGGTGGAGTGGCCGAAAAACTGTTTTTT	CASSERGGVAEKLFF
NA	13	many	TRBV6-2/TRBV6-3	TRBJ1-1	TGTGCCAGCAGTCCACAGGGATCGACTGAAGCTTTCTTT	CASSPQGSTEAFF
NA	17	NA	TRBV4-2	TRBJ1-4	TGTGCCAGCAGCCAAGAAAGGACTGGGGGCACTAATGAAAAACTGTTTTTT	CASSQERTGGTNEKLFF
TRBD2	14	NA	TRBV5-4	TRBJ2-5	TGTGCCAGCAGCTTATATAGCGGGTCAGAGACCCAGTACTTC	CASSLYSGSETQYF
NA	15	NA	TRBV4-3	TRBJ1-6	TGCGCCAGCAGCCAAGAGCCGAGTTATAATTCACCCCTCCACTTT	CASSQEPSYNSPLHF
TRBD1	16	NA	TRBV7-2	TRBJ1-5	TGTGCCAGCGGTATTGGACAGGGAGAAAGCAATCAGCCCCAGCATTTT	CASGIGQGESNQPQHF
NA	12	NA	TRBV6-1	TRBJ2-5	TGTGCCAGCGCCGGACAGAAAGAGACCCAGTACTTC	CASAGQKETQYF
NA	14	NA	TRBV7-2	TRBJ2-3	TGTGCCAGCAGCCACCGGACAGAAGACGATGCGCAGTATTTT	CASSHRTEDDAQYF
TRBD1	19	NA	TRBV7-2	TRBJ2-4	TGTGCCAGCAGCCTCCAAACACGATCGGACAGGGAATCCAAAAACATTCAGTACTTC	CASSLQTRSDRESKNIQYF
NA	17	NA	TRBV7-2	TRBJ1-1	TGTGCCAGCAGCTTATTGGTCGGGGTCGATATCGCCGGGGAAGCTTTCTTT	CASSLLVGVDIAGEAFF
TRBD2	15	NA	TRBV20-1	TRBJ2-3	TGCAGTGCTCAACTCTCTAGCGGGGCGGGGGATACGCAGTATTTT	CSAQLSSGAGDTQYF
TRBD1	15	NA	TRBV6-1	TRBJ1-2	TGTGCCAGCAGTGAGTTGGACAGGGCGTACTATGGCTACACCTTC	CASSELDRAYYGYTF
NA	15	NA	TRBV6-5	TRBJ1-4	TGTGCCAGCAGTTACGAGAGGGGAGGGCGGGAAAAACTGTTTTTT	CASSYERGGREKLFF
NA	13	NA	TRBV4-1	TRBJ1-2	TGCGCCAGCAGCCAAGATGAACCGTCAAAGGGCACCTTC	CASSQDEPSKGTF
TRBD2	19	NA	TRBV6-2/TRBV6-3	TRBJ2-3	TGTGCCAGCAGTACCCAGGGTAGCGGGGGGCCGGTGGATGGAGATACGCAGTATTTT	CASSTQGSGGPVDGDTQYF
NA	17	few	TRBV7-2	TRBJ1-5	TGTGCCAGCAGCTTAGAAACTAGGCAGCCAAACAATCAGCCCCAGCATTTT	CASSLETRQPNNQPQHF
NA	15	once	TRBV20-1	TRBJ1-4	TGCAGTGCTAGAGATGTAGGAGGGCCCCATGAAAAACTGTTTTTT	CSARDVGGPHEKLFF
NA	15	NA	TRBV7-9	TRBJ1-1	TGTGCCAGCAGCTTAGTCTCAGGGTTGACTTCTGAAGCTTTCTTT	CASSLVSGLTSEAFF
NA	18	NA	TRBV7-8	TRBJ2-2	TGTGCCAGCAGCTATAACCCAATGCAGGGACCGAACACCGGGGAGCTGTTTTTT	CASSYNPMQGPNTGELFF
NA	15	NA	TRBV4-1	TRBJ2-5	TGCGCCAGCAGCCTGAGGGGCAACACCCAAGAGACCCAGTACTTC	CASSLRGNTQETQYF
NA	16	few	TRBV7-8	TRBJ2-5	TGTGCCAGCAGCTTAGTGGGCTACAGTCTTATCGATGAGCAGTACTTC	CASSLVGYSLIDEQYF
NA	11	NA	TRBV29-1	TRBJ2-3	TGCAGCGTTCTCAGCACAGATACGCAGTATTTT	CSVLSTDTQYF
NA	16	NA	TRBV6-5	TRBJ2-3	TGTGCCAGCAGTTACTCGGGGGGCCGGGACACAGATACGCAGTATTTT	CASSYSGGRDTDTQYF
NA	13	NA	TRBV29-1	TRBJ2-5	TGCAGCATAACTGGGCAGACCCAAGAGACCCAGTACTTC	CSITGQTQETQYF
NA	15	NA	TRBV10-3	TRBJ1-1	TGTGCCATCAGTGAGTCCCAGGACCCGAACACTGAAGCTTTCTTT	CAISESQDPNTEAFF
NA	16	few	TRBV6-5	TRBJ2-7	TGTGCCAGCAGTTCGCCCCGAAAGGCTGGGGACTACGAGCAGTACTTC	CASSSPRKAGDYEQYF
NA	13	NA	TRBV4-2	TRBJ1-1	TGTGCCAGCAGCCAAGAGAGGGCCCTCCAAGCTTTCTTT	CASSQERALQAFF
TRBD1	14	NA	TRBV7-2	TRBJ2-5	TGTGCCAGCAGCTTAGACCGTCCAGGGGGGACCCAGTACTTC	CASSLDRPGGTQYF
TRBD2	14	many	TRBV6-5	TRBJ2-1	TGTGCCAGCAGTTACGGCGGGGGGTACAATGAGCAGTTCTTC	CASSYGGGYNEQFF
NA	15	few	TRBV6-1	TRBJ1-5	TGTGCCAGCAGTGGAGCAGGGGCAGGTGATCAGCCCCAGCATTTT	CASSGAGAGDQPQHF
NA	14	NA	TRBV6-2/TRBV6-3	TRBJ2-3	TGTGCCAGCAGTTACGGCCCACCCACAGATACGCAGTATTTT	CASSYGPPTDTQYF
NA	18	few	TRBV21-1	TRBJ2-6	TGTGCCAGCAGCCGGCGGGGGGGTTACGGCTCTGGGGCCAACGTCCTGACTTTC	CASSRRGGYGSGANVLTF
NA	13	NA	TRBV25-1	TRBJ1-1	TGTGCCGGCAGTGCCACAGCGAACACTGAAGCTTTCTTT	CAGSATANTEAFF
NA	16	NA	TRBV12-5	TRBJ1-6	TGTGCTAGTGGTTTGGTACTGGGACTGAGTGTATCACCCCTCCACTTT	CASGLVLGLSVSPLHF
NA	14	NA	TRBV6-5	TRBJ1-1	TGTGCCAGCAGTTACGGGGAGGTAGGGACTGAAGCTTTCTTT	CASSYGEVGTEAFF
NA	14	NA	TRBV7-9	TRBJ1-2	TGTGCCAGCAGCCTAGGGGGAATAGCCCATGGCTACACCTTC	CASSLGGIAHGYTF
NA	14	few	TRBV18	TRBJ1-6	TGTGCCAGCTCGCCAACAGGGTCTAATTCACCCCTCCACTTT	CASSPTGSNSPLHF